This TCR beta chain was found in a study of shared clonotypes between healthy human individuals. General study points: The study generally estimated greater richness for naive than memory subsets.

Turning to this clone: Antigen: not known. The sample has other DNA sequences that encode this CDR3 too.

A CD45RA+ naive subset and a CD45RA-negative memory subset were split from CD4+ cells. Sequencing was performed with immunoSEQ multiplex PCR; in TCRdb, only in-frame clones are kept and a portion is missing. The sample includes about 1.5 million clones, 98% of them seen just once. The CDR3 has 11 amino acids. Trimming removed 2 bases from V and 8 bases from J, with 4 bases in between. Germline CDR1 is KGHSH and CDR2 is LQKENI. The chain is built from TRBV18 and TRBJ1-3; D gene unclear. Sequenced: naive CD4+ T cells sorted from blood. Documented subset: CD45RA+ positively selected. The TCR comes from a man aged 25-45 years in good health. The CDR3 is CASSPKDTIYF. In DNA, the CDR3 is TGTGCCAGCTCACCAAAGGACACCATATATTTT.